The T cell receptor beta chain described here comes from a study of cytomegalovirus exposure and HLA in healthy donors. General study findings and limits: A later analysis linked around 17,000 TCR beta sequences to HLA alleles at 0.05 false discovery rate. TCR beta chains associated with HLA were, in a later analysis, more clonally expanded than equally common others. Reported results showed that the classifier diagnosed cytomegalovirus status with high specificity and sensitivity.

The PCR made use of 60 Vbeta and 13 Jbeta primers. Sequencing used immunoSEQ multiplex PCR; TCRdb keeps in-frame clones, though not all of them. The sample carries over 30,000 clones, 60% to 70% recorded once. Of note for this clone: What it recognizes is unknown.

Sequencing was performed on PBMCs. The receptor was derived from a man in his forties or fifties in good health and CMV-seropositive.

The CDR3 protein is CSVQRGSHNEQFF. CDR3 DNA: TGCAGCGTCCAGCGGGGGTCCCACAATGAGCAGTTCTTC. The V call is TRBV29-1, the J call TRBJ2-1; the match to TRBD2 covers 8 bases. Germline CDR1 reads SQVTM; CDR2 reads ANQGSEA. Unmatched junction bases numbered 6, after V lost 6 bases and J lost 5 bases. The CDR3 totals 13 residues.